This TCR beta chain was sequenced for a study of beta chain features in type 1 diabetes. Of the isolated RNA, all was reverse transcribed, and so the sequenced material was expressed TCRB transcripts. Generated by immunoSEQ multiplex PCR, the TCRdb table keeps only in-frame clones and is missing some. The profile shows 900,000 or so clones, roughly a sixth of them singletons. This CDR3 is 17 amino acids long. The germline gives CDR1 SGDLS, CDR2 YYNGEE. Losses at the gene ends were 4 bases for V and 1 base for J; bases not matched to a gene: 12. General observations from the study: Among type 1 diabetes patients, VDJ junctions had fewer insertions and more deletions.

A few counts support this clone. Its antigen remains unidentified. The chain is built from TRBV9 and TRBJ2-3, with 7 positions matching TRBD1. This clonotype was sampled from a young woman in good health. Sequenced sample: naive CD4+ T cells from blood. CDR3 nucleotide sequence: TGTGCCAGCAGCCGTCTGCAACAGGGGTATGGCACAGATACGCAGTATTTT. Translation gives CASSRLQQGYGTDTQYF.